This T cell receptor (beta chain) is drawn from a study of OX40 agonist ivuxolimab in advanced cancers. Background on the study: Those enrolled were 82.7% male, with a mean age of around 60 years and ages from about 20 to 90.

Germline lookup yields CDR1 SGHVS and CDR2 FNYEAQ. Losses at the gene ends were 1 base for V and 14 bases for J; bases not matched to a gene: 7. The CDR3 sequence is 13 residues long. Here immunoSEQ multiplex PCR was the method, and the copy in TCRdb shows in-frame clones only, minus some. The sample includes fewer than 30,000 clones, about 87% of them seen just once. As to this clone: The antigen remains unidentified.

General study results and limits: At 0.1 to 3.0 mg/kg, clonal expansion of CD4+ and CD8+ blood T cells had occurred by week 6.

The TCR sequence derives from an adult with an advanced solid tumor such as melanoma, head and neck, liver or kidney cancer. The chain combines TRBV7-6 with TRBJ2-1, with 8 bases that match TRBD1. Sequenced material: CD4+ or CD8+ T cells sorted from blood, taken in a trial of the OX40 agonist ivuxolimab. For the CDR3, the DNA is TGTGCCAGCAGCTTAGGGGACAGGCTTTTCAAGTTCTTC. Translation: CASSLGDRLFKFF.